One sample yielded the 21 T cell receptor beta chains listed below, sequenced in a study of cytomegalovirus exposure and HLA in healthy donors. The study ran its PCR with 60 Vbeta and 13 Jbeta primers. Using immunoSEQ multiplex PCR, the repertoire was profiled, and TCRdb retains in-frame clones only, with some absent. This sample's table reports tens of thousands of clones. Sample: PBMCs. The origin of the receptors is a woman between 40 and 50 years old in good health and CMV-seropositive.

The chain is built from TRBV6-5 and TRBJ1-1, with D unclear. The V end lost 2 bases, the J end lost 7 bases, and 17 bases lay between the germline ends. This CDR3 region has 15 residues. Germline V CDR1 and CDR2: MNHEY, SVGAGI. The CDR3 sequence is CASSYQVSVSDEAFF. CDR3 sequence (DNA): TGTGCCAGCAGTTACCAGGTTTCGGTGTCGGATGAAGCTTTCTTT.

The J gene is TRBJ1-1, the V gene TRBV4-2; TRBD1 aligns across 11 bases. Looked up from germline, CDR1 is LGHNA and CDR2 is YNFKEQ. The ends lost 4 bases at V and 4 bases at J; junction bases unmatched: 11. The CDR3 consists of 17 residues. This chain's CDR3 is CASSPEDRGLGSTEAFF. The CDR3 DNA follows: TGTGCCAGCAGCCCGGAGGACAGGGGGCTAGGAAGCACTGAAGCTTTCTTT.

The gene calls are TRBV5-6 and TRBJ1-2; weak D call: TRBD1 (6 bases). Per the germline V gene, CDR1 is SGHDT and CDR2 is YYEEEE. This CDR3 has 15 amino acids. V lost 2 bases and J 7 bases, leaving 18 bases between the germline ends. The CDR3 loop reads CASSLPIQGITGYTF. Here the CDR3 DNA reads TGTGCCAGCAGCTTACCAATTCAGGGGATCACTGGCTACACCTTC.

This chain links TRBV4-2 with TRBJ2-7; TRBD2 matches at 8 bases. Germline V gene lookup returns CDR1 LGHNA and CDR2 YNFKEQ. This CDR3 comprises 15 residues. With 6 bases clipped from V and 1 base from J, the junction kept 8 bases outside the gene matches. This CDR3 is CASRGGLAGSYEQYF. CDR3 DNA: TGTGCCAGCAGGGGGGGTCTAGCGGGTTCCTACGAGCAGTACTTC.

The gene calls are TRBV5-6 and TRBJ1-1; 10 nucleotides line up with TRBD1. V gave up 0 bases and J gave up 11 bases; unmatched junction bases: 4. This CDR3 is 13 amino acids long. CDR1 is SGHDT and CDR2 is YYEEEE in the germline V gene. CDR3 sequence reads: CASSLGDRGGAFF. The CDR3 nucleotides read TGTGCCAGCAGCTTGGGGGACAGGGGCGGCGCTTTCTTT.

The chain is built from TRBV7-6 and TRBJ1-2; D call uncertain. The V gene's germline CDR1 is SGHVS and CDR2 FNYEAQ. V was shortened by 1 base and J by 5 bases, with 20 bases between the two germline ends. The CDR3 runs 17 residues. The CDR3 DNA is TGTGCCAGCAGCTTAGAAGGGAGTTTGGCTAACCTATATGGCTACACCTTC. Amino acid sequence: CASSLEGSLANLYGYTF.

Here the CDR3 reads CASSPLSTGTDYEQYF. Written as DNA, the CDR3 is TGTGCCAGCAGCCCATTATCCACCGGGACAGACTACGAGCAGTACTTC. V usage is TRBV14 and J usage is TRBJ2-7, with 7 bases identical to TRBD1. The CDR3 is made up of 16 amino acids. Trimming removed 4 bases from V and 3 bases from J; junction bases left unmatched: 12. Germline assignment: CDR1 SGHDN and CDR2 FVKESK.

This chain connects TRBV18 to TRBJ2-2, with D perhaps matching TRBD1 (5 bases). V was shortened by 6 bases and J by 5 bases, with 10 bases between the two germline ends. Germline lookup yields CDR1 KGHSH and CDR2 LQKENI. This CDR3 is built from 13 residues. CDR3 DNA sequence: TGTGCCAGCTCGTACAGGCAAACCGGGGAGCTGTTTTTT. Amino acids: CASSYRQTGELFF.

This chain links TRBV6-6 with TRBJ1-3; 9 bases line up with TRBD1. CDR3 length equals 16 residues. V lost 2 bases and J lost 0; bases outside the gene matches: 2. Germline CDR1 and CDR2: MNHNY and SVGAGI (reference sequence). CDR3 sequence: CASSYGTGRSGNTIYF. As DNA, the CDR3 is TGTGCCAGCAGTTACGGGACAGGGCGCTCTGGAAACACCATATATTTT.

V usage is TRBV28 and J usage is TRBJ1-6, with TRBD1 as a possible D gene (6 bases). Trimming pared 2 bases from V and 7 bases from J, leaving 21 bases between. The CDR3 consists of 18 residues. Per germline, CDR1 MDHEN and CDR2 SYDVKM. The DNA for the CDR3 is TGTGCCAGCAGTTTAGCGGACGGGACACCTACGAAGAATTCACCCCTCCACTTT. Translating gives CASSLADGTPTKNSPLHF.

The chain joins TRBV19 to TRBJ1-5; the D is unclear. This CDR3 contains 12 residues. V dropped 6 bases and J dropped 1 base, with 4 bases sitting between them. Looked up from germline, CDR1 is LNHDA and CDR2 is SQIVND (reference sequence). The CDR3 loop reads CASSESNQPQHF. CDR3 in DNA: TGTGCCAGTAGCGAGAGCAATCAGCCCCAGCATTTT. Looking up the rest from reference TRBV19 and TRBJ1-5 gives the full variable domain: DGGITQSPKYLFRKEGQNVTLSCEQNLNHDAMYWYRQDPGQGLRLIYYSQIVNDFQKGDIAEGYSVSREKKESFPLTVTSAQKNPTAFYLCASSESNQPQHFGDGTRLSIL.

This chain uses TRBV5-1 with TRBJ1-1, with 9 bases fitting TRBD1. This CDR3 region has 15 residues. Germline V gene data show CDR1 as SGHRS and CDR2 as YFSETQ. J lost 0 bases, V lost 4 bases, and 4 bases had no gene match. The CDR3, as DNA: TGCGCCAGCAGCCCGTGGACAGGGGTGAACACTGAAGCTTTCTTT. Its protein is CASSPWTGVNTEAFF. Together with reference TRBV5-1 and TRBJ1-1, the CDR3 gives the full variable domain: KAGVTQTPRYLIKTRGQQVTLSCSPISGHRSVSWYQQTPGQGLQFLFEYFSETQRNKGNFPGRFSGRQFSNSRSEMNVSTLELGDSALYLCASSPWTGVNTEAFFGQGTRLTVV.

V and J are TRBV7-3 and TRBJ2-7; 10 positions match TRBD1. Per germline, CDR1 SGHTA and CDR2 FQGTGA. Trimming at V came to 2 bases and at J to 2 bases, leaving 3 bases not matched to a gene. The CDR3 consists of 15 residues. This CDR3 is CASSLDGTGAYEQYF. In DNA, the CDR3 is TGTGCCAGCAGCTTAGACGGGACAGGGGCCTACGAGCAGTACTTC.

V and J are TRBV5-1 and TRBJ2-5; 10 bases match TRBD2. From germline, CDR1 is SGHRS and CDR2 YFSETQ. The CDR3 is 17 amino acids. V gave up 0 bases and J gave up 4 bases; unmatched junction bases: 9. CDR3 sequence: CASSLGALAGVRETQYF. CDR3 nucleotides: TGCGCCAGCAGCTTGGGGGCTCTAGCGGGGGTTCGAGAGACCCAGTACTTC.

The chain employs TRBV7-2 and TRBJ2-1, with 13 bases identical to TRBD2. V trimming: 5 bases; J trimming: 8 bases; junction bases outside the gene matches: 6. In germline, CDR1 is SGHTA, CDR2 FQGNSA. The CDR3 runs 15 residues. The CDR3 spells CASSGRTSGGDEQFF. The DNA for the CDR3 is TGTGCCAGCAGCGGGAGGACTAGCGGGGGCGATGAGCAGTTCTTC. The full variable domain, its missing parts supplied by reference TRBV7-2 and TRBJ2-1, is GAGVSQSPSNKVTEKGKDVELRCDPISGHTALYWYRQSLGQGLEFLIYFQGNSAPDKSGLPSDRFSAERTGGSVSTLTIQRTQQEDSAVYLCASSGRTSGGDEQFFGPGTRLTVL.

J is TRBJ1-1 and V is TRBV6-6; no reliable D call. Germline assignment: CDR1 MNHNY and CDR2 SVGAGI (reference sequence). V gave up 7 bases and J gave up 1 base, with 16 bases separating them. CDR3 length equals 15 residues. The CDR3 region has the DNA TGTGCCAGCACCCCAGCGGACGAGGGGAACACTGAAGCTTTCTTT. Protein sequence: CASTPADEGNTEAFF.

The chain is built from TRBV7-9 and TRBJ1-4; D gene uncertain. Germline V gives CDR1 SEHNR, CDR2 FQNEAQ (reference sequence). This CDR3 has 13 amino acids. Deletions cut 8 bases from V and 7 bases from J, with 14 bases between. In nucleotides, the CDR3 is TGTGCCAGCTCCCCCCCTAAGAGTGAAAAACTGTTTTTT. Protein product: CASSPPKSEKLFF.

The chain's CDR3 is CSVARQPSYGYTF. The CDR3 bases are TGCAGCGTTGCCCGACAGCCGAGCTATGGCTACACCTTC. This chain uses TRBV29-1 with TRBJ1-2; perhaps TRBD1 as D (5 bases). The CDR3 consists of 13 residues. The V end was cut by 4 bases, the J end by 4 bases, with 13 bases between. CDR1 and CDR2 from the germline V gene are SQVTM and ANQGSEA.

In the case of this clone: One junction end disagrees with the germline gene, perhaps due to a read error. The CDR3 nucleotides are TGTGCCAGCAGCCCAAAGACTAGTTCCTGCGAGCAGTACTTC. Amino acid sequence: CASSPKTSSCEQYF. The J gene is TRBJ2-7, the V gene TRBV5-4; possible D gene TRBD2, 6 bases. From germline, CDR1 is SGHNT and CDR2 YYREEE (reference sequence). The CDR3 contains 14 residues. The full variable domain, its missing parts supplied by reference TRBV5-4 and TRBJ2-7, is ETGVTQSPTHLIKTRGQQVTLRCSSQSGHNTVSWYQQALGQGPQFIFQYYREEENGRGNFPPRFSGLQFPNYSSELNVNALELDDSALYLCASSPKTSSCEQYFGPGTRLTVT.

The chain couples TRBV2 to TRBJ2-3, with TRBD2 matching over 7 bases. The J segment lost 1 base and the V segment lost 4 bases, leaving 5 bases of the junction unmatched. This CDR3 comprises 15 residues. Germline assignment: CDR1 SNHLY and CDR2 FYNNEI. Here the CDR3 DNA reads TGTGCCAGCAGTGTAAGGAGCGGGGGCACAGATACGCAGTATTTT. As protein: CASSVRSGGTDTQYF. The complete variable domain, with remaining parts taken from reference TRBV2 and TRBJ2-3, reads EPEVTQTPSHQVTQMGQEVILRCVPISNHLYFYWYRQILGQKVEFLVSFYNNEISEKSEIFDDQFSVERPDGSNFTLKIRSTKLEDSAMYFCASSVRSGGTDTQYFGPGTRLTVL.

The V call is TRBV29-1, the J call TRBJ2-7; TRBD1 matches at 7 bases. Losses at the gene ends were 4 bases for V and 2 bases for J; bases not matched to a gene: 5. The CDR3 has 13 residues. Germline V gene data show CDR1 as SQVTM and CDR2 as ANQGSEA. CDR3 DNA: TGCAGCGTTGCGGACAGGAGAACCTACGAGCAGTACTTC. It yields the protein CSVADRRTYEQYF.